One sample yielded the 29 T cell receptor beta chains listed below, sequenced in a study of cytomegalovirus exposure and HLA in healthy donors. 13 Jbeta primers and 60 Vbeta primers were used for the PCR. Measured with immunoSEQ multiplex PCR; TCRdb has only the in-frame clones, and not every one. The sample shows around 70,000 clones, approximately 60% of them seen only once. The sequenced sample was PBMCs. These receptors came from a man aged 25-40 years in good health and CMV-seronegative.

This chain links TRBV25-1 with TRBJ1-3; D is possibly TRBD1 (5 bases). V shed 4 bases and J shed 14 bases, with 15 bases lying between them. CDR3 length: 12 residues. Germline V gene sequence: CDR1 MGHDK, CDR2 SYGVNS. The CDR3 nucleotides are TGTGCCAGCAGTGGTGACAGCCGCAGTGTATATTTT. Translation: CASSGDSRSVYF.

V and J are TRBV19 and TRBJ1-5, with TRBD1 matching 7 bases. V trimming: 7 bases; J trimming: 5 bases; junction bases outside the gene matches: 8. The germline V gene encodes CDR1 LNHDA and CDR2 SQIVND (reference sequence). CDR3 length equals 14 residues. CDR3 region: CASTRGRFDQPQHF. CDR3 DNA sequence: TGTGCCAGTACTAGGGGGCGTTTCGATCAGCCCCAGCATTTT.

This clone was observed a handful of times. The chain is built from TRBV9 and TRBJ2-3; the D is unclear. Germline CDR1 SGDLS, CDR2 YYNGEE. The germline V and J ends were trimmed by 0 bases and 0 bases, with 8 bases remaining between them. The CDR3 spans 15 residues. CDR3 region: CASSVVGSSTDTQYF. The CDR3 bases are TGTGCCAGCAGCGTAGTGGGCTCGAGCACAGATACGCAGTATTTT.

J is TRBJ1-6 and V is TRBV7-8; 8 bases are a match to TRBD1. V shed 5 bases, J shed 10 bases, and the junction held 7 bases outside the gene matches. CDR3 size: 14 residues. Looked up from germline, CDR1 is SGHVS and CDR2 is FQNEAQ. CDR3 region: CASSADREGSPLHF. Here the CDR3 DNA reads TGTGCCAGCAGCGCGGACAGGGAGGGGTCACCCCTCCACTTT.

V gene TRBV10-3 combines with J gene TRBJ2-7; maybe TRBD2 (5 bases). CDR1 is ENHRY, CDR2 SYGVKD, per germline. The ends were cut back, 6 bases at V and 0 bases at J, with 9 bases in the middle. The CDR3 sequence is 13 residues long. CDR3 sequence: CAISEGSSYEQYF. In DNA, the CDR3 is TGTGCCATCAGCGAAGGGAGCTCCTACGAGCAGTACTTC.

The CDR3 spells CASSSGGLETQYF. The CDR3 DNA reads TGTGCCAGCAGTTCAGGGGGCCTAGAGACCCAGTACTTC. The gene calls are TRBV6-5 and TRBJ2-5; 8 nucleotides agree with TRBD1. V was clipped by 4 bases and J by 4 bases; unmatched bases: 2. The germline V gene encodes CDR1 MNHEY and CDR2 SVGAGI. The CDR3 has 13 amino acids.

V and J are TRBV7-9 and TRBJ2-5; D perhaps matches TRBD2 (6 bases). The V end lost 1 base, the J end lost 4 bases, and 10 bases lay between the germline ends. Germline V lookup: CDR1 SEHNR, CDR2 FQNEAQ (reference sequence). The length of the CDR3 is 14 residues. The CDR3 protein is CASSLGIAAETQYF. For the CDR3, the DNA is TGTGCCAGCAGCTTAGGGATAGCGGCAGAGACCCAGTACTTC.

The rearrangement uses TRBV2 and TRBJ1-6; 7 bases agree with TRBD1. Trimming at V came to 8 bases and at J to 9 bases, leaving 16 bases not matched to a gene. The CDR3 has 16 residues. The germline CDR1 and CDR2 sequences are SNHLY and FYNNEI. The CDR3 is CASLSISQGGSSPLHF. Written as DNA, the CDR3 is TGTGCCAGCCTCTCGATTTCCCAGGGGGGAAGTTCACCCCTCCACTTT.

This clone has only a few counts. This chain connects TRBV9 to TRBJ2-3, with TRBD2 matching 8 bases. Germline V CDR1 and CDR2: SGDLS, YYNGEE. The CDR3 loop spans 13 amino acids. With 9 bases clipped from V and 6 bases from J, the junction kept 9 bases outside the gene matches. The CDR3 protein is CATRTSLEDTQYF. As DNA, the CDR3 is TGTGCCACCCGGACTAGCCTAGAGGATACGCAGTATTTT.

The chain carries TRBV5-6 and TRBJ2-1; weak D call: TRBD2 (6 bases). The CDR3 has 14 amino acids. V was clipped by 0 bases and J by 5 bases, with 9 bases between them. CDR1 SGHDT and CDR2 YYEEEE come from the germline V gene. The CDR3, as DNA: TGTGCCAGCAGCTTGGGACTAGGAAACAATGAGCAGTTCTTC. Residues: CASSLGLGNNEQFF. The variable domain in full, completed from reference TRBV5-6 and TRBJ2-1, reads DAGVTQSPTHLIKTRGQQVTLRCSPKSGHDTVSWYQQALGQGPQFIFQYYEEEERQRGNFPDRFSGHQFPNYSSELNVNALLLGDSALYLCASSLGLGNNEQFFGPGTRLTVL.

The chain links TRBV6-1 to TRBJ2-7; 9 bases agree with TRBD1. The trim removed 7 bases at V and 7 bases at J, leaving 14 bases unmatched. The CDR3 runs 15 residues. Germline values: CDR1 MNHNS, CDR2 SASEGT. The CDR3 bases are TGTGCCAGCATCCCGGACAGGGGAGAAATACGGGAGCAGTACTTC. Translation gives CASIPDRGEIREQYF.

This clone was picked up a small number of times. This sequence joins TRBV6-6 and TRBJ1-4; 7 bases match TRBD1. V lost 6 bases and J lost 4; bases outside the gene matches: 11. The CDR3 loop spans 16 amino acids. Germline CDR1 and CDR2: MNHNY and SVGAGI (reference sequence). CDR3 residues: CASSTAGQRSNEKLFF. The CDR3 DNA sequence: TGTGCCAGCAGCACGGCGGGACAGCGGAGTAATGAAAAACTGTTTTTT.

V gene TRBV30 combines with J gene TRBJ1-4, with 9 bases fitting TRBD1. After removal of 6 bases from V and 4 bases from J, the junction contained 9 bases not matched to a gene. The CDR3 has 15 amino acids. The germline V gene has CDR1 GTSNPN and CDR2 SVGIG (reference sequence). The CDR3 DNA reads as TGTGCCTGCAAATTGGGGACAGGGAGTAATGAAAAACTGTTTTTT. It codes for CACKLGTGSNEKLFF.

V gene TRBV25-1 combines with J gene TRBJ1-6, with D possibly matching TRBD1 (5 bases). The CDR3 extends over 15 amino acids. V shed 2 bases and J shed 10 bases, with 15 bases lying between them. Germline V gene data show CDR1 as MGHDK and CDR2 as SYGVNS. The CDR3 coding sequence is TGTGCCAGCAGTGAAAATGGGGCGCGGGGCTCACCCCTCCACTTT. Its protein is CASSENGARGSPLHF.

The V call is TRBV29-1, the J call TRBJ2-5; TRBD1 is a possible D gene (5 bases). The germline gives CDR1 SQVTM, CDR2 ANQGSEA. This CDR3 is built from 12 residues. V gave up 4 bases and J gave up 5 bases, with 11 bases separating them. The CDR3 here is CSVGPGSETQYF. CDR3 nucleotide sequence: TGCAGCGTTGGGCCAGGGTCCGAGACCCAGTACTTC.

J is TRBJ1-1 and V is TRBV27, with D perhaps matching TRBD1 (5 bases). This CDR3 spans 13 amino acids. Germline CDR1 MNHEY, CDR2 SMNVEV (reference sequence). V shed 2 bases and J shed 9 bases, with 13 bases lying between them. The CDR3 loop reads CASSLGQGSQAFF. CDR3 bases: TGTGCCAGCAGTTTAGGGCAGGGCTCGCAAGCTTTCTTT.

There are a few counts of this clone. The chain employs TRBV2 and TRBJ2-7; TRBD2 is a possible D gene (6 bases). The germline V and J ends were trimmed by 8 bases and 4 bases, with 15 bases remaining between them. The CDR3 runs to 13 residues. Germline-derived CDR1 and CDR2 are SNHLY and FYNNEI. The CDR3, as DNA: TGTGCCAGCGGGGAGGAGGGTTGGTACGAGCAGTACTTC. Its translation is CASGEEGWYEQYF.

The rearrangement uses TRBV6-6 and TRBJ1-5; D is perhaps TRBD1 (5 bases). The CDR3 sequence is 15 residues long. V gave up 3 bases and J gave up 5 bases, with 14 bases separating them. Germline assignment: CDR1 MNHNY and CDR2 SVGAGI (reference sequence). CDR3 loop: CASSYPGGEDQPQHF. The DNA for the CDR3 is TGTGCCAGCAGTTATCCCGGAGGGGAGGATCAGCCCCAGCATTTT.

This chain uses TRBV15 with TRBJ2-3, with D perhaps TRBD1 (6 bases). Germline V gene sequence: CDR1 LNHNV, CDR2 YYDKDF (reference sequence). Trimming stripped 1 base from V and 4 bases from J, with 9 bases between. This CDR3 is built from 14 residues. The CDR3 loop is CATSRAPGADTQYF. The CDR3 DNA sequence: TGTGCCACCAGCAGAGCCCCAGGGGCAGATACGCAGTATTTT.

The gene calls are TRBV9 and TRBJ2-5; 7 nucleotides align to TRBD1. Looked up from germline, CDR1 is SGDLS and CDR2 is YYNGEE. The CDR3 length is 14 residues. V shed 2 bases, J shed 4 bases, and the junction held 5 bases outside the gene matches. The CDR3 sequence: CASSVRGQGETQYF. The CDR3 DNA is TGTGCCAGCAGCGTGAGGGGGCAGGGAGAGACCCAGTACTTC.

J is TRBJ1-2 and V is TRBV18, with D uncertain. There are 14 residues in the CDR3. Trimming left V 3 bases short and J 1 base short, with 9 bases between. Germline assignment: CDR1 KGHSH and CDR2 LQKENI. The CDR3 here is CASSPSGSNYGYTF. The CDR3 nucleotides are TGTGCCAGCTCACCTTCCGGGAGTAACTATGGCTACACCTTC.

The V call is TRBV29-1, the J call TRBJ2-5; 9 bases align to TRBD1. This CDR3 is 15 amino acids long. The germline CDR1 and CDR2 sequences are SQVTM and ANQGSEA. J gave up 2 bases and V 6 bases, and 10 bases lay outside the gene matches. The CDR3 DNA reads TGCAGCGTGGGGGGTAGGGGACAGGGACAAGAGACCCAGTACTTC. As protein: CSVGGRGQGQETQYF. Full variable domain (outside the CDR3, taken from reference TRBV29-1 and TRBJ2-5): SAVISQKPSRDICQRGTSLTIQCQVDSQVTMMFWYRQQPGQSLTLIATANQGSEATYESGFVIDKFPISRPNLTFSTLTVSNMSPEDSSIYLCSVGGRGQGQETQYFGPGTRLLVL.

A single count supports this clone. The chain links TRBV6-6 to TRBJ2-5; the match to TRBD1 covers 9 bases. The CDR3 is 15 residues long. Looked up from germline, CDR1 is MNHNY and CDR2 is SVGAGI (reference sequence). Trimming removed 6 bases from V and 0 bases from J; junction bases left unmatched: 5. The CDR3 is CASREQGAHQETQYF. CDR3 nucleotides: TGTGCCAGCAGGGAACAGGGGGCTCACCAAGAGACCCAGTACTTC.

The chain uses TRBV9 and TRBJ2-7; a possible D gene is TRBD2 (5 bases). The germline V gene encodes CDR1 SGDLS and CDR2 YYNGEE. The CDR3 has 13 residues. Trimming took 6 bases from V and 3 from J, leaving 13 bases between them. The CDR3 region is CASTHLAHYEQYF. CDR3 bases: TGTGCCAGCACCCACCTAGCCCACTACGAGCAGTACTTC.

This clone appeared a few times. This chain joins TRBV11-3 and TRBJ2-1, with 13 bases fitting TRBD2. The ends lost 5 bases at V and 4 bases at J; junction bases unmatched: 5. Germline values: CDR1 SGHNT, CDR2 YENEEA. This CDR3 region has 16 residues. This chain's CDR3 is CASSPRTSGGYNEQFF. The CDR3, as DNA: TGTGCCAGCAGCCCTCGGACTAGCGGGGGATACAATGAGCAGTTCTTC.

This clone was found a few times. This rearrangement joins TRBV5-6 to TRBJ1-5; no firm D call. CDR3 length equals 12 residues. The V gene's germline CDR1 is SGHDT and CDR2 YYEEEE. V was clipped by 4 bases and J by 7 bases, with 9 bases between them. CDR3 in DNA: TGTGCCAGCAGCATTAGAGGGCAGCCCCAGCATTTT. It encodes CASSIRGQPQHF.

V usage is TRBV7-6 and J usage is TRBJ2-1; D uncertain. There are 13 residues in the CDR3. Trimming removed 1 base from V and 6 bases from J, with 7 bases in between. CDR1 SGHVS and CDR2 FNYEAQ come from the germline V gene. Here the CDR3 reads CASSLDRFNEQFF. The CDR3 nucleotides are TGTGCCAGCAGCTTAGATAGATTCAATGAGCAGTTCTTC. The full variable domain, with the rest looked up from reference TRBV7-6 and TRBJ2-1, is GAGVSQSPRYKVTKRGQDVALRCDPISGHVSLYWYRQALGQGPEFLTYFNYEAQQDKSGLPNDRFSAERPEGSISTLTIQRTEQRDSAMYRCASSLDRFNEQFFGPGTRLTVL.

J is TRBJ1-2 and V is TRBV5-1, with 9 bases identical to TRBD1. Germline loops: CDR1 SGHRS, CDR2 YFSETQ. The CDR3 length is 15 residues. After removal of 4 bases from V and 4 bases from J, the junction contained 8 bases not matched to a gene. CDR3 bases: TGCGCCAGCAGCAGTACAGGGGGCCCTGTCTATGGCTACACCTTC. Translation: CASSSTGGPVYGYTF.

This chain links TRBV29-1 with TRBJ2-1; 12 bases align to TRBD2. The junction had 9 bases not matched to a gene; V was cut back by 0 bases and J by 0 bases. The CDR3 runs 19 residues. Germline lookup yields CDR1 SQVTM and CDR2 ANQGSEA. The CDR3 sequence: CSVEEGLAGLKNSYNEQFF. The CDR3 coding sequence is TGCAGCGTTGAAGAGGGACTAGCGGGCCTCAAAAACTCCTACAATGAGCAGTTCTTC.